Listed below are T cell receptor beta chains from one sample, sequenced in a study of OX40 agonist ivuxolimab in advanced cancers. Repertoires were generated with immunoSEQ multiplex PCR, while TCRdb's copy carries only in-frame clones and drops some. The sample has about 45,000 clones; around 90% are singletons. The material sequenced was CD4+ or CD8+ T cells sorted from blood, taken in a trial of the OX40 agonist ivuxolimab. Receptor source: an adult with an advanced solid tumor such as melanoma, head and neck, liver or kidney cancer. The CDR3 runs from the conserved cysteine through the conserved F or W. The D gene is left open where the match is weak. A clone size is listed for some rows: how often the clone was seen (once, few, many), or a class if it is expanded.

length	size	V	J	D	DNA	CDR3
15	-	TRBV15	TRBJ2-7	-	TGTGCCACCAGTACTGACATCACAAGCTCCTACGAGCAGTACTTC	CATSTDITSSYEQYF
15	-	TRBV5-5	TRBJ1-3	-	TGTGCCAGCAGCTTAGGTGCAGACTCTGGAAACACCATATATTTT	CASSLGADSGNTIYF
14	-	TRBV19	TRBJ1-1	-	TGTGCCAGTACCTGGGGGGCCGGACTCACTGAAGCTTTCTTT	CASTWGAGLTEAFF
14	few	TRBV30	TRBJ1-5	TRBD1	TGTGCCTGGAGGCAGGGGGGACTCGATCAGCCCCAGCATTTT	CAWRQGGLDQPQHF
11	-	TRBV6-4	TRBJ2-1	-	TGTGCCAGCAGTTACTTAGGTGAGCAGTTCTTC	CASSYLGEQFF
14	-	TRBV7-3	TRBJ2-3	-	TGTGCCAGCAGCTCCCTGGGCAACACAGATACGCAGTATTTT	CASSSLGNTDTQYF
12	-	TRBV7-6	TRBJ1-1	-	TGTGCCAGCAGCTTAAAATTAACTGAAGCTTTCTTT	CASSLKLTEAFF
15	-	TRBV7-9	TRBJ1-4	-	TGTGCCAGCAGCCCCTCAAGGGGGGCTTATGAAAAACTGTTTTTT	CASSPSRGAYEKLFF
12	-	TRBV25-1	TRBJ2-7	-	TGTGCCAGCAGTGATGCGACCTACGAGCAGTACTTC	CASSDATYEQYF
13	-	TRBV2	TRBJ2-7	TRBD2	TGTGCCTCCTCGGGGGGGGTTTCCTACGAGCAGTACTTC	CASSGGVSYEQYF
13	-	TRBV28	TRBJ2-7	-	TGTGCCAGTGAGGGAACAGGGACTTACGAGCAGTACTTC	CASEGTGTYEQYF
12	-	TRBV2	TRBJ2-3	-	TGTGCCAGCGACCACCTCACAGATACGCAGTATTTT	CASDHLTDTQYF
15	-	TRBV5-6	TRBJ1-3	-	TGTGCCAGCAGCTTATCGGGATCCTCTGGAAACACCATATATTTT	CASSLSGSSGNTIYF
17	once	TRBV11-3	TRBJ1-1	-	TGTGCCAGCAGCTTAGCCCTCAAAGCGGGAGGGCTAGGTGAAGCTTTCTTT	CASSLALKAGGLGEAFF
13	medium-sized	TRBV19	TRBJ1-2	-	TGTGCCATTGAGGGGCCAGGTAACTATGGCTACACCTTC	CAIEGPGNYGYTF
14	once	TRBV13	TRBJ2-1	TRBD2	TGTGCCAGCAGCTCGACTAGCGGTTACAATGAGCAGTTCTTC	CASSSTSGYNEQFF
12	-	TRBV29-1	TRBJ2-7	-	TGCAGCGTTGAGGCTAGCTCGTACGAGCAGTACTTC	CSVEASSYEQYF
16	-	TRBV4-2	TRBJ2-1	TRBD2	TGTGCCAGCAGCCAAGAGGCGGGAGGCAGCTCCTATGAGCAGTTCTTC	CASSQEAGGSSYEQFF
16	-	TRBV19	TRBJ2-5	-	TGTGCCAGTAGTATCCCCATGCAGGTTAAGCAAGAGACCCAGTACTTC	CASSIPMQVKQETQYF
14	-	TRBV5-1	TRBJ2-3	-	TGCGCCAGCAGCTTACTAGGGGGGACAGATACGCAGTATTTT	CASSLLGGTDTQYF
16	-	TRBV6-5	TRBJ2-1	TRBD2	TGTGCCAGCAGTTACTGGCTTAGCGGGGGGCCTGGTGAGCAGTTCTTC	CASSYWLSGGPGEQFF
13	-	TRBV11-2	TRBJ1-2	-	TGTGCCAGCAGCGTCGACCAGGGTGGTGGCTACACCTTC	CASSVDQGGGYTF
13	-	TRBV19	TRBJ1-5	-	TGTGCCAGTTCCCCGGGGGGTGGTCAGCCCCAGCATTTT	CASSPGGGQPQHF
13	-	TRBV28	TRBJ1-2	-	TGTGCCAGCAGTTTAAGTGGGCTATATGGCTACACCTTC	CASSLSGLYGYTF
15	-	TRBV28	TRBJ2-1	-	TGTGCCAGCAGTTTTCCTTCTACTTCGTACAATGAGCAGTTCTTC	CASSFPSTSYNEQFF
17	-	TRBV7-8	TRBJ1-4	-	TGTGCCAGCAGCCTTAGATGGTTACGTCTGCCTAATGAAAAACTGTTTTTT	CASSLRWLRLPNEKLFF
14	-	TRBV28	TRBJ2-1	TRBD2	TGTGCCAGCAGTTTAGTGCTAGCGGGAGGTGAGCAGTTCTTC	CASSLVLAGGEQFF
15	-	TRBV19	TRBJ2-7	-	TGTGCCAGTAGTATGGGGTCAGCCCAAACCTACGAGCAGTACTTC	CASSMGSAQTYEQYF
12	-	TRBV7-3	TRBJ2-2	-	TGTGCCAGCGGTGGGAACACCGGGGAGCTGTTTTTT	CASGGNTGELFF
13	few	TRBV7-6	TRBJ1-1	-	TGTGCCAGCAGCCCTCTCTCGGGGGGCCAAGCTTTCTTT	CASSPLSGGQAFF
13	-	TRBV19	TRBJ2-7	-	TGTGCCAGTATGGGACCAGCGGGCTACGAGCAGTACTTC	CASMGPAGYEQYF
14	-	TRBV16	TRBJ2-2	-	TGTGCCAGCAGCCAATTAGTGGACACCGGGGAGCTGTTTTTT	CASSQLVDTGELFF
17	-	TRBV4-2	TRBJ2-2	TRBD2	TGTGCCAGCAGCCAAAACCACGGGGGGTACCACACCGGGGAGCTGTTTTTT	CASSQNHGGYHTGELFF
15	-	TRBV19	TRBJ2-7	TRBD1	TGTGCCAGTAGTAACGGACAGGGGGCAATCGACGAGCAGTACTTC	CASSNGQGAIDEQYF
15	-	TRBV10-3	TRBJ2-3	-	TGTGCCATCAGTGAGCCTCAGGGGCGGACAGATACGCAGTATTTT	CAISEPQGRTDTQYF
16	-	TRBV30	TRBJ1-5	-	TGTGCCTGGAGAGGCAGGGTTTTACGATGGAATCAGCCCCAGCATTTT	CAWRGRVLRWNQPQHF
14	-	TRBV7-6	TRBJ2-1	TRBD2	TGTGCCAGCAGCTTAGGGGGGGGACGGGACGAGCAGTTCTTC	CASSLGGGRDEQFF
14	-	TRBV28	TRBJ1-1	-	TGTGCCAGCAGTTTATCGTATTACGGCACTGAAGCTTTCTTT	CASSLSYYGTEAFF
12	-	TRBV28	TRBJ1-2	-	TGTGCCAGCAGTCTTGGGGATGCGGGCTACACCTTC	CASSLGDAGYTF
14	once	TRBV11-2	TRBJ1-5	TRBD1	TGTGCCAGCAGCCGGACAGGGGGCAATCAGCCCCAGCATTTT	CASSRTGGNQPQHF